This entry concerns a single TCR beta chain. Its antigen is currently unknown. The data derive from a study of OX40 agonist ivuxolimab in advanced cancers. Looking at the study overall: Patients were given ivuxolimab, an antibody that agonizes OX40 (CD134). A mean age of around 66 years, range 23 to 79, was recorded, and roughly 80% were male.

The table came from immunoSEQ multiplex PCR; TCRdb's copy has only in-frame clones and leaves some out. The data contain about 70,000 clones, more than 85% of them singletons. Notes on the study in general: Within 6 weeks, CD4+ and CD8+ blood T cells expanded clonally at 0.1 to 3.0 mg/kg.

Between the trimmed V and J ends, which lost 1 base and 6 bases, there was a span of 13 bases. The CDR3 is made up of 15 amino acids. From germline, CDR1 is LNHDA and CDR2 SQIVND (reference sequence). This clonotype was sampled from an adult with an advanced solid tumor such as melanoma, head and neck, liver or kidney cancer. This material consisted of CD4+ or CD8+ T cells sorted from blood, taken in a trial of the OX40 agonist ivuxolimab. V is TRBV19 and J is TRBJ2-1; D possibly corresponds to TRBD2 (7 bases). The CDR3 protein is CASSIGAGAINEQFF. CDR3 nucleotides: TGTGCCAGTAGTATAGGGGCGGGGGCGATCAATGAGCAGTTCTTC.